This note documents a single TCR beta chain sequence. In the original analysis: Counts of nucleated cells, estimated from reference gene primer amplification, were obtained. The assay was immunoSEQ multiplex PCR, and TCRdb's table has in-frame clones only and misses some. V and J calls and clone size are copied from that table; D and trimming were computed from the DNA. The sample yields about 180,000 clones, 65% to 90% seen once. The entry originates in a study of blood T cell repertoires in COVID-19. Study summary: Sample material is recorded as cDNA or gDNA derived from T cells, B-cell-depleted T cells, or PBMCs.

CDR1 and CDR2 (germline): SGHNT, YYREEE (reference sequence). The CDR3 covers 14 residues. V was trimmed by 7 bases and J by 5 bases, leaving 18 bases between them. The sequence derives from a man in his fifties or sixties with active or convalescent COVID-19. Sequenced: peripheral blood. The V gene is TRBV5-4, the J gene TRBJ1-1, with D uncertain. CDR3 coding DNA: TGTGCCAGCTCCGAACTCGGGGTTCGGACTGAAGCTTTCTTT. Translated, it gives CASSELGVRTEAFF. The full variable domain, completed using reference TRBV5-4 and TRBJ1-1, is ETGVTQSPTHLIKTRGQQVTLRCSSQSGHNTVSWYQQALGQGPQFIFQYYREEENGRGNFPPRFSGLQFPNYSSELNVNALELDDSALYLCASSELGVRTEAFFGQGTRLTVV.